Listed here is a single TCR beta chain. Antigen: not known. Time point reported: persistent/refractory GD, antithyroid drugs over 5 years with positive TRAb. TCR sequences were obtained from RNA taken from PBMCs. Peripheral blood, at about 8.9 milliliters, went into EDTA tubes. The sample comes from a study of regulatory T cells in long-lasting Graves disease. Looking at the study overall: Over 5 years of antithyroid drugs plus positive TSH receptor antibodies defined persistent Graves' disease. Study-level points and caveats: Having few samples may have compromised the accuracy. There was favoring of TRBV28, TRBJ1-2 and TRBJ2-5 in persistent disease.

CDR3 size: 11 residues. Germline lookup yields CDR1 DFQATT and CDR2 SNEGSKA (reference sequence). The V gene lost 6 bases and the J gene lost 5 bases, with 11 bases spanning the gap. Combining iRepertoire HTBI primers with Arm-PCR of CDR3 regions, the authors built TCR beta libraries. TCRdb re-derived calls from the multiplex PCR reads in MiXCR, one entry per CDR3 protein. Among about 470,000 distinct CDR3 sequences listed, around 21% were seen once. The sequence came from a female donor with Graves disease. This chain connects TRBV20-1 to TRBJ2-7; D could derive from TRBD1 or TRBD2 (6 bases each). The sequencing here drew on peripheral blood mononuclear cells (PBMCs), taken when the disease was refractory, from a patient treated with antithyroid drugs. CDR3 bases: TGCAGTGCGAGAAGGGGGGACGAGCAGTACTTC. It is translated as CSARRGDEQYF.